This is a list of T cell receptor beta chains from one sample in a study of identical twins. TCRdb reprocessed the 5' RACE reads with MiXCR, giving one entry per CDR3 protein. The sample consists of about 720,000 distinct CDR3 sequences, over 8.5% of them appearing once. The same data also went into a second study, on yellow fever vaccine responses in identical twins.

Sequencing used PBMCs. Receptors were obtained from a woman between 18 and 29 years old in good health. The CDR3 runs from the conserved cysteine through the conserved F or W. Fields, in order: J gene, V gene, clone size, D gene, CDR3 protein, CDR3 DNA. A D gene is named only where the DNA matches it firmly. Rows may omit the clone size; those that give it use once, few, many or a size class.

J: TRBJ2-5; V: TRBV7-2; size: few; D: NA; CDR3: CASSLVSGGAPGETQYF; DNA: TGTGCCAGCAGCTTAGTATCGGGCGGGGCCCCGGGAGAGACCCAGTACTTC
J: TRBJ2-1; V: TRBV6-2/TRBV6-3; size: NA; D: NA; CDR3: CASKDYSYNEQFF; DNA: TGTGCCAGCAAGGACTACTCCTACAATGAGCAGTTCTTC
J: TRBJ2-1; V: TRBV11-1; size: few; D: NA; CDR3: CASSSTLNLGAGYNEQFF; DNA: TGTGCCAGCAGCTCGACCCTGAACCTGGGGGCTGGCTACAATGAGCAGTTCTTC
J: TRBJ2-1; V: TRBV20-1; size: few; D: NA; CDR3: CSARDPPLQVSSYNEQFF; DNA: TGCAGTGCTAGAGATCCCCCCCTACAGGTCAGCTCCTACAATGAGCAGTTCTTC
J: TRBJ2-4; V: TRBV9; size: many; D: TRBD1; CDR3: CASSATGVSKNIQYF; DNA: TGTGCCAGCAGCGCTACAGGGGTCTCCAAAAACATTCAGTACTTC
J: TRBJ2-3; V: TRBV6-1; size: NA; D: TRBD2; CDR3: CASRTRTSGKHTQYF; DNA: TGTGCCAGCAGAACGAGGACTAGCGGGAAGCATACGCAGTATTTT
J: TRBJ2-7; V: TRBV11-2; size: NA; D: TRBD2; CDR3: CASSLLLRLAGEPYEQYF; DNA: TGTGCCAGCAGCTTGTTACTCAGACTAGCGGGGGAACCCTACGAGCAGTACTTC
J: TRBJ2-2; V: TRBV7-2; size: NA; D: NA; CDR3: CASSSSSRGTGELFF; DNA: TGTGCCAGCAGCTCCTCAAGCCGGGGCACCGGGGAGCTGTTTTTT
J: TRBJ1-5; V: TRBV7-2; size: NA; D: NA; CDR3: CASSLVGGNSNQPQHF; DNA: TGTGCCAGCAGCTTAGTGGGCGGGAATAGCAATCAGCCCCAGCATTTT
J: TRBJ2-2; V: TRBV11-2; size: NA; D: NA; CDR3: CASSLNRGYNTGELFF; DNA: TGTGCCAGCAGCTTAAATAGGGGATACAACACCGGGGAGCTGTTTTTT
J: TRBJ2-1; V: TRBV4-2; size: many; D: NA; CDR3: CASSQEYVNEQFF; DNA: TGTGCCAGCAGCCAAGAATATGTCAATGAGCAGTTCTTC
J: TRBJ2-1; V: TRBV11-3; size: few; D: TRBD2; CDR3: CASSSLAGNNEQFF; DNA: TGTGCCAGCAGCTCACTAGCGGGGAACAATGAGCAGTTCTTC
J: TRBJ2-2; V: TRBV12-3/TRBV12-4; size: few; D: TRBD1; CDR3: CASKKQGQGGTGELFF; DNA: TGTGCCAGCAAGAAACAGGGACAGGGAGGGACCGGGGAGCTGTTTTTT
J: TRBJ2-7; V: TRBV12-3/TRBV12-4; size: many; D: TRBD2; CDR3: CASSPRTSSSYEQYF; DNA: TGTGCCAGCAGTCCTCGGACTAGCAGCTCCTACGAGCAGTACTTC
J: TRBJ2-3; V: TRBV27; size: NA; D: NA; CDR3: CASRGLGADTQYF; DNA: TGTGCCAGCAGGGGGCTAGGCGCAGATACGCAGTATTTT
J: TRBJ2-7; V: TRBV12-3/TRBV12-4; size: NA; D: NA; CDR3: CASSTGYYEQYF; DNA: TGTGCCAGCAGTACAGGGTACTACGAGCAGTACTTC
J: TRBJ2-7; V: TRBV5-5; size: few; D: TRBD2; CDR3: CASSFSSGGIYEQYF; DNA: TGTGCCAGCAGCTTCTCGAGCGGGGGGATTTACGAGCAGTACTTC
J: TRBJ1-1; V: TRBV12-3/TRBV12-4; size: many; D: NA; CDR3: CASRLGGFNRNTEAFF; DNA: TGTGCCAGCAGACTCGGGGGCTTTAACAGGAACACTGAAGCTTTCTTT
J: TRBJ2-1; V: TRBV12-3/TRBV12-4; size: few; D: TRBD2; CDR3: CANAPSGRAGEQFF; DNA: TGTGCCAACGCGCCGAGCGGGAGGGCCGGTGAGCAGTTCTTC
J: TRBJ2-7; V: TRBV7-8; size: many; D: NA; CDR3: CASSSRYYEQYF; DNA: TGTGCCAGCAGCTCCCGATACTACGAGCAGTACTTC
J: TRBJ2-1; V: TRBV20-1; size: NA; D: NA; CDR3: CSAPVIRNEQFF; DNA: TGCAGTGCTCCTGTAATTCGCAATGAGCAGTTCTTC
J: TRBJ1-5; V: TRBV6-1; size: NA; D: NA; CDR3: CASSNRGVGNQPQHF; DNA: TGTGCCAGCAGTAATCGGGGGGTGGGCAATCAGCCCCAGCATTTT
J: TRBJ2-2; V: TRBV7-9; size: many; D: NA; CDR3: CASSPEGTRTGELFF; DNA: TGTGCCAGCAGCCCAGAAGGGACCCGGACCGGGGAGCTGTTTTTT